The 30 T cell receptor beta chains listed next were all sequenced from one sample in a study of control samples from healthy donors and cancer patients. Produced via immunoSEQ multiplex PCR; TCRdb's table is partial and in-frame only. The table shows over 100,000 clones, with roughly 92% occurring only once. The sample was blood. These receptor sequences come from a man aged 18 to 29 in good health.

V usage is TRBV7-9 and J usage is TRBJ2-1; the D is unclear. Trimming removed 1 base at V and 15 bases at J, with 16 bases between. The CDR3 covers 13 residues. Germline lookup yields CDR1 SEHNR and CDR2 FQNEAQ (reference sequence). The CDR3 nucleotides are TGTGCCAGCAGCTTAGATGCAAGCCCGTTACCGTTCTTC. The encoded protein is CASSLDASPLPFF.

The V gene is TRBV19, the J gene TRBJ1-6; TRBD1 agrees at 11 bases. The CDR3 runs 16 residues. Trimming took 5 bases from V and 0 from J; bases not matched to a gene: 0. Germline values: CDR1 LNHDA, CDR2 SQIVND (reference sequence). CDR3: CASSGQGASYNSPLHF. Here the CDR3 DNA reads TGTGCCAGTAGTGGACAGGGGGCCTCCTATAATTCACCCCTCCACTTT.

The chain uses TRBV7-9 and TRBJ2-7, with 14 bases that match TRBD2. The germline V gene encodes CDR1 SEHNR and CDR2 FQNEAQ (reference sequence). The J segment lost 0 bases and the V segment lost 10 bases, leaving 5 bases of the junction unmatched. The CDR3 is 15 residues long. In DNA form, the CDR3 reads TGTGCCACGGGACTAGCGGGGGCCAGCTCCTACGAGCAGTACTTC. Translating it yields CATGLAGASSYEQYF.

The rearrangement links TRBV6-5 to TRBJ2-2; TRBD1 aligns across 7 bases. With 3 bases clipped from V and 6 bases from J, the junction kept 1 base outside the gene matches. CDR3 length equals 13 residues. Per germline, CDR1 MNHEY and CDR2 SVGAGI. In nucleotides, the CDR3 is TGTGCCAGCAGTTATCAGGGGGCCGGGGAGCTGTTTTTT. This codes for CASSYQGAGELFF.

V usage is TRBV18 and J usage is TRBJ1-5; 8 nucleotides agree with TRBD1. This CDR3 comprises 14 residues. Germline V gene data show CDR1 as KGHSH and CDR2 as LQKENI. Trimming cost V 3 bases and J 3 bases; bases outside gene matches: 1. Written as DNA, the CDR3 is TGTGCCAGCTCACCGGGACAGGTCAATCAGCCCCAGCATTTT. Translated, it gives CASSPGQVNQPQHF.

This rearrangement joins TRBV19 to TRBJ2-5; 10 nucleotides line up with TRBD2. With 1 base clipped from V and 5 bases from J, the junction kept 13 bases outside the gene matches. Germline loops: CDR1 LNHDA, CDR2 SQIVND (reference sequence). The CDR3 sequence is 18 residues long. CDR3 sequence (DNA): TGTGCCAGTAGTATAGGGGCCAGCGGGGGGGCCTTCGCGGAGACCCAGTACTTC. Its translation: CASSIGASGGAFAETQYF.

This chain links TRBV4-2 with TRBJ1-4; D ambiguous. With 3 bases removed from V and 3 bases from J, the gap between germline ends came to 8 bases. The CDR3 totals 14 residues. Per germline, CDR1 LGHNA and CDR2 YNFKEQ. This chain's CDR3 is CASSQRAANEKLFF. DNA of the CDR3: TGTGCCAGCAGCCAGCGGGCAGCTAATGAAAAACTGTTTTTT.

This rearrangement joins TRBV30 to TRBJ1-2, with 7 bases fitting TRBD1. Looked up from germline, CDR1 is GTSNPN and CDR2 is SVGIG (reference sequence). Unmatched junction bases numbered 8, after V lost 2 bases and J lost 2 bases. The CDR3 spans 15 residues. The DNA of the CDR3 is TGTGCCTGGAGTTACTCCCTGGACAGGAACTATGGCTACACCTTC. Its translation is CAWSYSLDRNYGYTF. Drawing the rest from reference TRBV30 and TRBJ1-2, the complete variable domain is SQTIHQWPATLVQPVGSPLSLECTVEGTSNPNLYWYRQAAGRGLQLLFYSVGIGQISSEVPQNLSASRPQDRQFILSSKKLLLSDSGFYLCAWSYSLDRNYGYTFGSGTRLTVV.

The chain uses TRBV27 and TRBJ2-1; 8 bases agree with TRBD2. This CDR3 spans 14 amino acids. V lost 3 bases to trimming and J lost 9 bases; unmatched junction nucleotides: 7. Germline V gene lookup returns CDR1 MNHEY and CDR2 SMNVEV (reference sequence). The DNA for the CDR3 is TGTGCCAGCAGTTTCTGGCGGGGGGATGGTGAGCAGTTCTTC. This gives the protein CASSFWRGDGEQFF.

This chain uses TRBV5-6 with TRBJ2-7; 8 bases align to TRBD2. Trimming at V came to 5 bases and at J to 2 bases, leaving 3 bases not matched to a gene. The length of the CDR3 is 13 residues. Germline V lookup: CDR1 SGHDT, CDR2 YYEEEE. In nucleotides, the CDR3 is TGTGCCAGCAGGCGGGGACTAGCCTACGAGCAGTACTTC. Translation gives CASRRGLAYEQYF. The full variable domain, its missing parts supplied by reference TRBV5-6 and TRBJ2-7, is DAGVTQSPTHLIKTRGQQVTLRCSPKSGHDTVSWYQQALGQGPQFIFQYYEEEERQRGNFPDRFSGHQFPNYSSELNVNALLLGDSALYLCASRRGLAYEQYFGPGTRLTVT.

This clone was detected only a few times. The chain links TRBV5-4 to TRBJ2-3; 9 bases map to TRBD1. The length of the CDR3 is 14 residues. V lost 4 bases, J lost 1 base, and 1 base stayed unmatched. Germline V CDR1 and CDR2: SGHNT, YYREEE (reference sequence). The chain's CDR3 is CASSRDRGTDTQYF. The DNA for the CDR3 is TGTGCCAGCAGCCGGGACAGGGGCACAGATACGCAGTATTTT. Using reference TRBV5-4 and TRBJ2-3 for the parts outside the CDR3, the full variable domain is ETGVTQSPTHLIKTRGQQVTLRCSSQSGHNTVSWYQQALGQGPQFIFQYYREEENGRGNFPPRFSGLQFPNYSSELNVNALELDDSALYLCASSRDRGTDTQYFGPGTRLTVL.

The chain combines TRBV27 with TRBJ2-2, with 8 bases lining up with TRBD1. J lost 7 bases, V lost 5 bases, and 12 bases had no gene match. The length of the CDR3 is 16 residues. The V gene's germline CDR1 is MNHEY and CDR2 SMNVEV (reference sequence). CDR3 region: CASSLDRGESIGELFF. The CDR3 nucleotides read TGTGCCAGCAGTCTAGACAGGGGCGAATCGATCGGGGAGCTGTTTTTT.

This chain joins TRBV11-2 and TRBJ1-1; TRBD1 matches at 8 bases. The germline CDR1 and CDR2 sequences are SGHAT and FQNNGV. The junction had 7 bases not matched to a gene; V was cut back by 5 bases and J by 5 bases. The CDR3 has 14 residues. CDR3: CASSLDRGKTEAFF. The CDR3, as DNA: TGTGCCAGCAGCCTCGACAGGGGAAAGACTGAAGCTTTCTTT. Variable domain in full (rest from reference TRBV11-2 and TRBJ1-1): EAGVAQSPRYKIIEKRQSVAFWCNPISGHATLYWYQQILGQGPKLLIQFQNNGVVDDSQLPKDRFSAERLKGVDSTLKIQPAKLEDSAVYLCASSLDRGKTEAFFGQGTRLTVV.

J is TRBJ1-1 and V is TRBV19, with D uncertain. Per germline, CDR1 LNHDA and CDR2 SQIVND (reference sequence). The CDR3 is 14 residues long. Between the trimmed V and J ends, which lost 1 base and 2 bases, there was a span of 8 bases. CDR3 loop: CASSIGQINTEAFF. CDR3 sequence (DNA): TGTGCCAGTAGTATAGGTCAGATAAACACTGAAGCTTTCTTT. Based on the CDR3 plus reference TRBV19 and TRBJ1-1, the full variable domain is DGGITQSPKYLFRKEGQNVTLSCEQNLNHDAMYWYRQDPGQGLRLIYYSQIVNDFQKGDIAEGYSVSREKKESFPLTVTSAQKNPTAFYLCASSIGQINTEAFFGQGTRLTVV.

This clone has a single count. The chain joins TRBV7-3 to TRBJ2-7; TRBD1 agrees at 9 bases. CDR1 and CDR2 (germline): SGHTA, FQGTGA. V lost 6 bases and J lost 0; bases outside the gene matches: 12. This CDR3 is built from 17 residues. The chain's CDR3 is CASSHYRGQGTSYEQYF. The DNA of the CDR3 is TGTGCCAGCAGTCATTACAGGGGACAGGGTACCTCCTACGAGCAGTACTTC.

The rearrangement links TRBV5-5 to TRBJ1-4, with a tentative D call TRBD1 (5 bases). V lost 4 bases, J lost 5 bases, and 21 bases lay in between. CDR1 is SGHKS and CDR2 is YYEKEE in the germline V gene (reference sequence). This CDR3 is 17 amino acids long. The CDR3 protein is CASSRVVPGAPNEKLFF. The DNA for the CDR3 is TGTGCCAGCAGCCGTGTGGTTCCCGGGGCCCCGAATGAAAAACTGTTTTTT.

In its sample, this clone was seen a few times. The rearrangement joins TRBV2 to TRBJ1-2, with 9 bases identical to TRBD1. This CDR3 spans 15 amino acids. Germline V gives CDR1 SNHLY, CDR2 FYNNEI. With 5 bases clipped from V and 2 bases from J, the junction kept 6 bases outside the gene matches. CDR3 loop: CASSSDRGGNYGYTF. CDR3 DNA: TGTGCCAGCAGTAGCGACAGGGGGGGCAACTATGGCTACACCTTC.

The J gene is TRBJ1-3, the V gene TRBV5-1; D is uncertain. Germline V lookup: CDR1 SGHRS, CDR2 YFSETQ. The V gene lost 3 bases and the J gene lost 4 bases, with 17 bases spanning the gap. The CDR3 consists of 16 residues. CDR3 protein: CASSSTGPSQGNTIYF. Written as DNA, the CDR3 is TGCGCCAGCAGCTCCACCGGACCTTCCCAAGGAAACACCATATATTTT.

The genes are TRBV11-1 and TRBJ2-7; maybe TRBD2 (5 bases). This CDR3 region has 15 residues. Germline V gene data show CDR1 as SGHAT and CDR2 as FQDESV (reference sequence). V was cut by 4 bases and J by 4 bases, with 17 bases left in between. The CDR3 DNA sequence: TGTGCCAGCAGCTGGGGAGTTGGCGTATCATACGAGCAGTACTTC. Its translation: CASSWGVGVSYEQYF.

The V and J genes are TRBV6-5 and TRBJ1-5; 9 bases are a match to TRBD1. Trimming at V came to 6 bases and at J to 4 bases, leaving 1 base not matched to a gene. This CDR3 comprises 13 residues. CDR1 is MNHEY and CDR2 is SVGAGI in the germline V gene. CDR3 sequence: CASRQGANQPQHF. In DNA, the CDR3 is TGTGCCAGCAGACAGGGGGCTAATCAGCCCCAGCATTTT.

J is TRBJ2-5 and V is TRBV10-3; possibly TRBD2 for D (6 bases). Per the germline V gene, CDR1 is ENHRY and CDR2 is SYGVKD. The CDR3 has 14 residues. V lost 6 bases, J lost 0 bases, and 11 bases lay in between. The CDR3 DNA is TGTGCCATCAGGGACTATCCCAACCAAGAGACCCAGTACTTC. Encoded protein: CAIRDYPNQETQYF.

This chain connects TRBV10-1 to TRBJ1-1, with D possibly matching TRBD1 (5 bases). V was trimmed by 3 bases and J by 1 base, leaving 15 bases between them. This CDR3 comprises 16 residues. Germline assignment: CDR1 WNHNN and CDR2 SYGVQD (reference sequence). The chain's CDR3 is CASSDPAGRPNTEAFF. DNA of the CDR3: TGCGCCAGCAGTGATCCGGCAGGGAGGCCGAACACTGAAGCTTTCTTT.

V usage is TRBV9 and J usage is TRBJ2-1; no firm D call. The CDR3 consists of 18 residues. Germline V gene data show CDR1 as SGDLS and CDR2 as YYNGEE. The ends were cut back, 2 bases at V and 4 bases at J, with 22 bases in the middle. CDR3: CASSVPEDFRGEYNEQFF. The CDR3 DNA follows: TGTGCCAGCAGCGTCCCAGAAGATTTTCGTGGAGAGTACAATGAGCAGTTCTTC.

J is TRBJ1-4 and V is TRBV12-5, with D unclear. This CDR3 region has 15 residues. Germline-derived CDR1 and CDR2 are LGHNT and FRNRAP. V lost 5 bases, J lost 0 bases, and 10 bases lay in between. The chain's CDR3 is CASGLNVATNEKLFF. The CDR3 DNA is TGTGCTAGTGGTCTGAACGTTGCAACTAATGAAAAACTGTTTTTT.

The genes are TRBV9 and TRBJ1-2; 8 bases agree with TRBD1. The CDR3 length is 14 residues. The J segment lost 6 bases and the V segment lost 1 base, leaving 5 bases of the junction unmatched. Germline V gene lookup returns CDR1 SGDLS and CDR2 YYNGEE. The CDR3 DNA is TGTGCCAGCAGCGTATCACCAGGGGGCGATGGCTACACCTTC. Its protein product is CASSVSPGGDGYTF.

J is TRBJ2-7 and V is TRBV7-9; D call uncertain. The V gene's germline CDR1 is SEHNR and CDR2 FQNEAQ (reference sequence). This CDR3 has 14 amino acids. V lost 1 base, J lost 2 bases, and 9 bases lay in between. The CDR3 loop reads CASSLGGSPYEQYF. The CDR3 region has the DNA TGTGCCAGCAGCTTAGGTGGTTCCCCCTACGAGCAGTACTTC.

The chain combines TRBV28 with TRBJ1-6, with 10 bases identical to TRBD1. The junction had 12 bases not matched to a gene; V was cut back by 5 bases and J by 11 bases. This CDR3 is built from 16 residues. The V gene's germline CDR1 is MDHEN and CDR2 SYDVKM. As DNA, the CDR3 is TGTGCCAGCAGTGCCCTCTCCGGGACAGGGGTGACACCCCTCCACTTT. Protein product: CASSALSGTGVTPLHF.

The chain joins TRBV9 to TRBJ2-7; D might be TRBD2 (7 bases). CDR3 length: 13 residues. Trimming took 4 bases from V and 4 from J, leaving 12 bases between them. CDR1 and CDR2 from the germline V gene are SGDLS and YYNGEE. This chain's CDR3 is CASSMGGGYEQYF. CDR3 DNA sequence: TGTGCCAGCAGCATGGGAGGGGGGTACGAGCAGTACTTC.

The chain uses TRBV7-9 and TRBJ1-5, with 7 bases fitting TRBD1. Germline CDR1 SEHNR, CDR2 FQNEAQ (reference sequence). The CDR3 runs 14 residues. V shed 5 bases and J 8 bases; nucleotides not matched to a gene: 9. In DNA form, the CDR3 reads TGTGCCAGCAGCGTCACAGGGGCCCCTAAGCCCCAGCATTTT. Translated: CASSVTGAPKPQHF.

V gene TRBV10-1 combines with J gene TRBJ2-1; 10 bases align to TRBD2. Germline CDR1 reads WNHNN; CDR2 reads SYGVQD (reference sequence). V shed 5 bases and J 10 bases; nucleotides not matched to a gene: 5. The CDR3 consists of 13 residues. The DNA of the CDR3 is TGCGCCAGCAGTCTAGCGGGGGTAGGAGAGCAGTTCTTC. Translating gives CASSLAGVGEQFF.